The TCR beta chain under discussion was sequenced for a study of cytomegalovirus exposure and HLA in healthy donors. General study findings and limits: Associated with HLA alleles at 0.05 false discovery rate in a later analysis were 16,951 TCR beta sequences.

A word on this clone: Its antigen is undetermined.

PCR involved 60 Vbeta and 13 Jbeta primers. This table comes from immunoSEQ multiplex PCR, and its TCRdb copy is limited to in-frame clones, with some not included. Of over 130,000 clones listed, over 75% are singletons. The CDR3 is 14 residues long. The trim removed 7 bases at V and 3 bases at J, leaving 8 bases unmatched. The germline gives CDR1 KGHSH, CDR2 LQKENI. The TCR was taken from a male donor in good health and CMV-seronegative. What was sequenced was PBMCs. The chain recombines TRBV18 with TRBJ2-7; 8 positions match TRBD1. CDR3 DNA sequence: TGTGCCAGCTTGGAGACAGGGGAGCACTACGAGCAGTACTTC. Encoded protein: CASLETGEHYEQYF.